This T cell receptor beta chain was captured by sequencing in a study of CD8 T cells in ankylosing spondylitis (dated 2017 in TCRdb). Concerning the study at large: To find TCR variants linked to disease, the study profiled T cell receptor beta repertoires in ankylosing spondylitis patients and healthy donors. The full study cohort was made up of 25 to 30 ankylosing spondylitis patients and around 100 healthy donors. Peripheral blood samples were taken, and synovial fluid was additionally collected from ankylosing spondylitis patients.

About this clonotype: The target of this receptor is not known. The input lacks base qualities; no much larger clone sits a single base away.

This sample was sequenced with an Illumina HiSeq 2500. Quantitative 5'-RACE with molecular barcodes was used to prepare TCR beta libraries. The study's processing was this. A new computational method, built on a probabilistic model of VDJ rearrangement, was used to identify disease-linked TCR variants. Through fastp at Q25 and MiXCR, TCRdb rebuilt clones from the public reads, retaining in-frame beta chains. Every CDR3 protein is listed once, alongside the most common genes and DNA of its rows. These V and J calls are TCRdb output, not the study's own analysis. The sample profile shows 200,000 to 250,000 distinct CDR3 sequences; approximately 20% of them were found once. The ten largest make up roughly 42% of the sample. What the authors observed across the whole study: A TCR beta motif of several highly homologous amino acid variants appeared characteristic of blood from ankylosing spondylitis patients. The disease-linked clones were reported as significantly enriched in matched synovial fluid samples from ankylosing spondylitis patients. In peripheral blood, the disease-linked clones were found at relatively low frequencies and had a CD8+ phenotype. Some of the motif variants had been reported before in the synovial fluid and blood of reactive arthritis patients, a finding that suggests common disease-initiation mechanisms.

Sequencing was performed on blood, either unsorted or a sorted T cell fraction (not recorded which). This sequence originates from a male donor with ankylosing spondylitis.

At the DNA level, the sequence is TGTGCCAGCAGTTTGGTAGGGGGCGCGGACACTGAAGCTTTCTTT. Protein translation: CASSLVGGADTEAFF. The V and J segments used are TRBV12-3 or TRBV12-4 and TRBJ1-1, with 7 middle bases fitting TRBD1. V lost 3 bases and J lost 3 bases, and the count of bases not matched to a germline gene is 7. Inclusive of the bounding cysteine and phenylalanine, the CDR3 is 15 residues long. Only the CDR3 DNA stays, 45 bases, in frame from base 1.